Following are 32 T cell receptor beta chains from one sample sequenced in a study of blood T cell repertoires in COVID-19. Profiling relied on immunoSEQ multiplex PCR, and the TCRdb table lists in-frame clones only, not all of them. The sample yields about 200,000 clones, roughly 86% seen once. Sequences were obtained from peripheral blood. These receptors came from a man younger than 35 with active or convalescent COVID-19.

The rearrangement joins TRBV6-2 or TRBV6-3 to TRBJ2-5, with 8 bases lining up with TRBD1. CDR1 and CDR2 from the germline V gene are MNHEY and SVGEGT. The CDR3 totals 15 residues. The V and J ends lost 5 bases and 5 bases, in that order; junction bases with no gene match: 10. The CDR3 spells CASSRADRGIETQYF. The CDR3, as DNA: TGTGCCAGCAGTCGAGCCGACAGGGGCATCGAGACCCAGTACTTC.

The gene calls are TRBV7-2 and TRBJ1-2, with D hard to call. The germline V gene encodes CDR1 SGHTA and CDR2 FQGNSA. Trimming pared 1 base from V and 1 base from J, leaving 4 bases between. The length of the CDR3 is 13 residues. The CDR3 is CASSLDNNYGYTF. CDR3 DNA: TGTGCCAGCAGCTTAGACAATAACTATGGCTACACCTTC.

This chain links TRBV30 with TRBJ2-1; 11 bases are a match to TRBD2. The CDR3 is 16 amino acids. The V and J ends lost 8 bases and 8 bases, in that order; junction bases with no gene match: 17. Germline assignment: CDR1 GTSNPN and CDR2 SVGIG (reference sequence). In DNA form, the CDR3 reads TGTGCCATTAACCCCGGGACTAGCGGAAGCGTCGATGAGCAGTTCTTC. Protein: CAINPGTSGSVDEQFF.

The chain uses TRBV5-4 and TRBJ1-1, with 7 positions matching TRBD1. From germline, CDR1 is SGHNT and CDR2 YYREEE (reference sequence). J lost 11 bases, V lost 0 bases, and 4 bases had no gene match. The CDR3 length is 12 residues. The CDR3 DNA follows: TGTGCCAGCAGCTTGGAGAGGGGGCGTGCTTTCTTT. Its protein is CASSLERGRAFF.

The chain combines TRBV25-1 with TRBJ1-2; possible D gene TRBD1, 5 bases. Trimming removed 0 bases at V and 6 bases at J, with 17 bases between. The CDR3 loop spans 16 amino acids. Germline V gene data show CDR1 as MGHDK and CDR2 as SYGVNS. DNA of the CDR3: TGTGCCAGCAGTGAATATAAGGTGCGGGGGGTGGATGGCTACACCTTC. It yields the protein CASSEYKVRGVDGYTF.

V is TRBV19 and J is TRBJ1-3; D gene unclear. Trimming stripped 6 bases from V and 6 bases from J, with 12 bases between. Germline V lookup: CDR1 LNHDA, CDR2 SQIVND (reference sequence). The CDR3 extends over 13 amino acids. CDR3 sequence (DNA): TGTGCCAGTAGCGAGGGAGGTGAAAACACCATATATTTT. Amino acids: CASSEGGENTIYF. Variable domain in full (rest from reference TRBV19 and TRBJ1-3): DGGITQSPKYLFRKEGQNVTLSCEQNLNHDAMYWYRQDPGQGLRLIYYSQIVNDFQKGDIAEGYSVSREKKESFPLTVTSAQKNPTAFYLCASSEGGENTIYFGEGSWLTVV.

This chain connects TRBV19 to TRBJ2-1; 9 bases align to TRBD1. Germline V lookup: CDR1 LNHDA, CDR2 SQIVND (reference sequence). V lost 5 bases and J lost 3; bases outside the gene matches: 11. The CDR3 is 17 amino acids. CDR3 nucleotides: TGTGCCAGTAGTCGAGTCCCGGGACAGGGTCTCTACAATGAGCAGTTCTTC. Translated, it gives CASSRVPGQGLYNEQFF.

The genes are TRBV28 and TRBJ1-2, with 10 bases matching TRBD1. The J segment lost 7 bases and the V segment lost 6 bases, leaving 20 bases of the junction unmatched. Looked up from germline, CDR1 is MDHEN and CDR2 is SYDVKM. The CDR3 runs to 18 residues. The CDR3, as DNA: TGTGCCAGCAGCGAAACGAACCTCGGGACAGGGGATGAGGGTGGCTACACCTTC. This codes for CASSETNLGTGDEGGYTF.

The V call is TRBV5-1, the J call TRBJ2-7; 8 bases line up with TRBD1. Germline values: CDR1 SGHRS, CDR2 YFSETQ. V gave up 4 bases and J gave up 1 base; unmatched junction bases: 7. CDR3 size: 15 residues. CDR3 protein: CASSPTGQVSYEQYF. CDR3 nucleotide sequence: TGCGCCAGCAGCCCGACGGGACAGGTATCCTACGAGCAGTACTTC.

This chain links TRBV3-1 (or the pseudogene TRBV3-2) with TRBJ2-2, with unresolved D. The germline V gene has CDR1 LGHDT and CDR2 YNNKEL (reference sequence). The V and J ends lost 0 bases and 0 bases respectively, with 11 bases between them. The CDR3 sequence is 17 residues long. The CDR3 bases are TGTGCCAGCAGCCAAGATTGGTTACAAACGAACACCGGGGAGCTGTTTTTT. It encodes CASSQDWLQTNTGELFF.

This chain links TRBV29-1 with TRBJ1-1; 9 nucleotides line up with TRBD1. Trimming at V came to 5 bases and at J to 10 bases, leaving 5 bases not matched to a gene. Germline CDR1 reads SQVTM; CDR2 reads ANQGSEA. This CDR3 is built from 11 residues. The CDR3 sequence: CSVSTGGTAFF. CDR3 in DNA: TGCAGCGTTTCGACAGGGGGAACAGCTTTCTTT.

The V gene is TRBV7-2, the J gene TRBJ2-7; 7 nucleotides align to TRBD2. Germline lookup yields CDR1 SGHTA and CDR2 FQGNSA. V lost 3 bases, J lost 0 bases, and 2 bases stayed unmatched. The CDR3 length is 14 residues. In DNA form, the CDR3 reads TGTGCCAGCAGCTTTAGCGGGCACTCCTACGAGCAGTACTTC. Protein product: CASSFSGHSYEQYF.

The chain employs TRBV27 and TRBJ2-7; 9 bases match TRBD1. J gave up 3 bases and V 4 bases, and 10 bases lay outside the gene matches. The CDR3 contains 16 residues. CDR1 and CDR2 (germline): MNHEY, SMNVEV (reference sequence). The DNA for the CDR3 is TGTGCCAGCAGTTCGCCCGGGACAGGGAAGATCTACGAGCAGTACTTC. This encodes CASSSPGTGKIYEQYF.

The rearrangement joins TRBV27 to TRBJ1-1; D not certain. The germline V and J ends were trimmed by 0 bases and 4 bases, with 9 bases remaining between them. In germline, CDR1 is MNHEY, CDR2 SMNVEV (reference sequence). There are 14 residues in the CDR3. CDR3 DNA: TGTGCCAGCAGTTTATCGCCCCCAGGCACTGAAGCTTTCTTT. It translates to CASSLSPPGTEAFF.

This clone occurred a few times. The chain has TRBV12-3 or TRBV12-4 and TRBJ2-1; the D is unclear. The CDR3 is 11 residues long. Trimming stripped 4 bases from V and 13 bases from J, with 11 bases between. The CDR3, as DNA: TGTGCCAGCAGTTATTCGGAGAGACAGTTCTTC. Translated, it gives CASSYSERQFF.

The chain employs TRBV27 and TRBJ2-5; 7 positions agree with TRBD2. This CDR3 is built from 13 residues. Germline lookup yields CDR1 MNHEY and CDR2 SMNVEV (reference sequence). After removal of 0 bases from V and 10 bases from J, the junction contained 5 bases not matched to a gene. CDR3 sequence (DNA): TGTGCCAGCAGTTTATCCCGACGGGGGGTCCAGTACTTC. Amino acid sequence: CASSLSRRGVQYF.

J is TRBJ2-2 and V is TRBV27; D remains unclear. V was pared by 5 bases and J by 7 bases, with 8 bases between. Germline V gene lookup returns CDR1 MNHEY and CDR2 SMNVEV (reference sequence). The CDR3 runs to 12 residues. The CDR3 nucleotides read TGTGCCAGCAGTCCCCTCGGCGGGGAGCTGTTTTTT. Amino acid sequence: CASSPLGGELFF.

The CDR3 reads CASSQVQTGNQPQHF. CDR3 sequence (DNA): TGCGCCAGCAGCCAAGTTCAGACAGGTAATCAGCCCCAGCATTTT. The chain employs TRBV4-1 and TRBJ1-5; maybe TRBD1 (6 bases). Per the germline V gene, CDR1 is MGHRA and CDR2 is YSYEKL. V was pared by 1 base and J by 4 bases, with 11 bases between. The CDR3 length is 15 residues.

This clone appeared once. This sequence joins TRBV6-6 and TRBJ1-4; 8 bases align to TRBD1. Germline CDR1 MNHNY, CDR2 SVGAGI (reference sequence). Germline trimming cut 0 bases from V and 8 bases from J; bases unmatched to any gene: 8. The CDR3 is 16 residues long. The chain's CDR3 is CASSYSNGQGGEKLFF. The CDR3, as DNA: TGTGCCAGCAGTTACTCGAACGGACAGGGAGGCGAAAAACTGTTTTTT.

This chain links TRBV15 with TRBJ1-2; 12 nucleotides line up with TRBD1. V shed 3 bases, J shed 6 bases, and the junction held 2 bases outside the gene matches. Germline V CDR1 and CDR2: LNHNV, YYDKDF (reference sequence). There are 14 residues in the CDR3. CDR3 in amino acids: CATSRGQGANGYTF. The CDR3 DNA reads TGTGCCACCAGCAGGGGACAGGGGGCGAATGGCTACACCTTC.

The chain has TRBV2 and TRBJ1-2; TRBD1 agrees at 9 bases. The CDR3 covers 14 residues. The ends lost 5 bases at V and 6 bases at J; junction bases unmatched: 7. In germline, CDR1 is SNHLY, CDR2 FYNNEI. The DNA for the CDR3 is TGTGCCAGCAGTTGGGACAGGGAAGGAGATGGCTACACCTTC. It encodes CASSWDREGDGYTF.

CDR3 sequence: CASSQFRNEAGPRAFF. CDR3 nucleotides: TGTGCCAGCAGCCAATTCCGGAACGAGGCAGGGCCGAGAGCTTTCTTT. The chain recombines TRBV3-1 (or the pseudogene TRBV3-2) with TRBJ1-1, with D possibly being TRBD1 (5 bases). Germline CDR1 reads LGHDT; CDR2 reads YNNKEL (reference sequence). The V and J ends lost 2 bases and 10 bases respectively, with 23 bases between them. The CDR3 length is 16 residues.

The V call is TRBV19, the J call TRBJ1-5; 8 bases fit TRBD1. V shed 7 bases and J 1 base; nucleotides not matched to a gene: 0. Germline CDR1 LNHDA, CDR2 SQIVND (reference sequence). The CDR3 runs 13 residues. The CDR3 here is CASTGGSNQPQHF. Written as DNA, the CDR3 is TGTGCCAGTACAGGGGGCAGCAATCAGCCCCAGCATTTT.

The chain recombines TRBV7-8 with TRBJ1-3; tentatively, D is TRBD1 (6 bases). Trimming took off 6 bases at V and 0 bases at J, with 9 bases between the two ends. The CDR3 is 14 residues long. The germline gives CDR1 SGHVS, CDR2 FQNEAQ. The CDR3 bases are TGTGCCAGCAGAAGGGGGTTCTCTGGAAACACCATATATTTT. This gives the protein CASRRGFSGNTIYF.

The chain couples TRBV13 to TRBJ2-3; 8 bases agree with TRBD1. Losses at the gene ends were 1 base for V and 3 bases for J; bases not matched to a gene: 6. CDR1 is PRHDT, CDR2 FYEKMQ, per germline (reference sequence). The CDR3 has 16 amino acids. The DNA for the CDR3 is TGTGCCAGCAGCTTAGCCGGGGACAGGTTAACAGATACGCAGTATTTT. Encoded protein: CASSLAGDRLTDTQYF.

This sequence joins TRBV7-2 and TRBJ2-6, with a tentative D call TRBD1 (6 bases). Germline loops: CDR1 SGHTA, CDR2 FQGNSA. The CDR3 extends over 13 amino acids. Between the trimmed V and J ends, which lost 8 bases and 1 base, there was a span of 6 bases. The CDR3 region is CASGTSGANVLTF. As DNA, the CDR3 is TGTGCCAGCGGGACATCTGGGGCCAACGTCCTGACTTTC.

CDR3 sequence reads: CASSLAGRDGYTF. The CDR3 DNA is TGTGCCAGCAGCTTAGCTGGCAGGGATGGCTACACCTTC. The chain uses TRBV7-2 and TRBJ1-2; perhaps TRBD1 as D (5 bases). Between the trimmed V and J ends, which lost 0 bases and 6 bases, there was a span of 8 bases. This CDR3 has 13 residues. The germline V gene has CDR1 SGHTA and CDR2 FQGNSA.

The rearrangement joins TRBV11-2 to TRBJ1-2; D is perhaps TRBD1 (6 bases). The V and J ends lost 4 bases and 10 bases respectively, with 28 bases between them. The CDR3 is 17 residues long. Per the germline V gene, CDR1 is SGHAT and CDR2 is FQNNGV. The CDR3 region has the DNA TGTGCCAGCAGCTCATTAACCCGGGACATTCCAGTAGATGCCTACACCTTC. Amino acid sequence: CASSSLTRDIPVDAYTF.

This rearrangement joins TRBV5-1 to TRBJ1-1; 8 bases line up with TRBD1. There are 14 residues in the CDR3. V gave up 4 bases and J gave up 0 bases; unmatched junction bases: 2. Germline V gene sequence: CDR1 SGHRS, CDR2 YFSETQ. This CDR3 reads CASSPGGMNTEAFF. The CDR3 nucleotides are TGCGCCAGCAGCCCAGGGGGCATGAACACTGAAGCTTTCTTT.

The chain couples TRBV4-1 to TRBJ1-4; D is possibly TRBD1 (5 bases). V was clipped by 2 bases and J by 1 base, with 8 bases between them. The germline V gene has CDR1 MGHRA and CDR2 YSYEKL. The CDR3 totals 15 residues. The DNA for the CDR3 is TGCGCCAGCAGCCAACGGGGGGTAACTAATGAAAAACTGTTTTTT. Amino acids: CASSQRGVTNEKLFF.

V and J are TRBV3-1 (or the pseudogene TRBV3-2) and TRBJ2-1, with 7 bases identical to TRBD1. V gave up 0 bases and J gave up 1 base; unmatched junction bases: 6. This CDR3 has 17 amino acids. CDR1 is LGHDT, CDR2 YNNKEL, per germline (reference sequence). CDR3 region: CASSQDRGHRSYNEQFF. CDR3 nucleotides: TGTGCCAGCAGCCAAGATAGGGGGCACCGATCCTACAATGAGCAGTTCTTC.

The V gene is TRBV5-6, the J gene TRBJ1-2, with 10 bases lining up with TRBD1. Germline CDR1 SGHDT, CDR2 YYEEEE. The CDR3 consists of 14 residues. Trimming took 4 bases from V and 8 from J; bases not matched to a gene: 8. CDR3 bases: TGTGCCAGCAGCCCGGACAGGGGGAGGTCAGGCTACACCTTC. Translating it yields CASSPDRGRSGYTF.